This T cell receptor (beta chain) emerged from a study of CD8 T cells in ankylosing spondylitis (dated by TCRdb to 2016 to 2017). With respect to the entire study: The study set out to find disease-linked TCR variants by profiling T cell receptor beta repertoires in ankylosing spondylitis patients and healthy donors. Peripheral blood was sampled, and synovial fluid was also collected from ankylosing spondylitis patients. The full study cohort was made up of 25 ankylosing spondylitis patients and 108 healthy donors.

General study outcomes and caveats: Some of the motif variants had been reported before in the synovial fluid and blood of reactive arthritis patients, a finding that suggests common disease-initiation mechanisms. The disease-linked clones were reported to be significantly enriched in matched synovial fluid samples from ankylosing spondylitis patients. In peripheral blood, the disease-linked clones were found at relatively low frequencies and had a CD8+ phenotype. Blood from ankylosing spondylitis patients appeared to be characterized by a TCR beta motif composed of under ten highly homologous amino acid variants.

Worth noting for this clonotype: Its recognized antigen is unknown. No quality values exist for individual bases; no much larger clone is one base distant.

The germline V gene yields MDHEN for CDR1 and SYDVKM for CDR2. The V end gives up 8 bases and the J end 1 base, leaving 7 bases in the junction not matched to a gene. The CDR3, from cysteine to phenylalanine, totals 15 residues. CDR3 DNA is the only sequence kept; it has 45 bases, read in frame from the first base. Sequencing took place on an Illumina HiSeq 2500. Quantitative 5'-RACE with molecular barcodes was the method used to prepare the TCR beta libraries. Per the original workflow: A new computational method based on a probabilistic model of VDJ rearrangement was used to identify disease-linked TCR variants. TCRdb reran the public reads through fastp at Q25 and MiXCR, keeping productive beta chains. Identical CDR3 proteins give one entry, which carries the most common genes and DNA. The V and J calls were not made by the authors but by TCRdb's processing. The sample has 750,000 to 850,000 distinct CDR3 sequences on record, approximately 10% of them singletons. Roughly 0.51% of the sample lies in the top ten.

The sequence joins TRBV28 to TRBJ1-2; 10 nucleotides in the junction match TRBD1. The TCR sequence derives from a male donor with ankylosing spondylitis. The sample consisted of blood, either unsorted or a sorted T cell fraction (not recorded which). This receptor has the CDR3 CASSGTGASNYGYTF. The DNA is as follows: TGTGCCAGCTCCGGGACAGGGGCCAGTAACTATGGCTACACCTTC.